This T cell receptor beta chain was identified in a study of blood T cells in healthy people across ages. This CDR3 is built from 12 residues. The germline V and J ends were trimmed by 0 bases and 5 bases, with 7 bases remaining between them. Germline lookup yields CDR1 DFQATT and CDR2 SNEGSKA (reference sequence). Every sample yielded at least 6.5 million isolated PBMCs. This clonotype turned up a few times. The antigen is undetermined. Through a sample-barcoded 5' primer and a J-beta primer mix, a second PCR was run for roughly 6 to 12 cycles. Any given sample supplied a minimum of 3 million CDR3-containing paired-end reads. From the 5' RACE reads, TCRdb called clonotypes with MiXCR, one entry per CDR3 protein. The repertoire holds about 1.5 million distinct CDR3 sequences, with approximately 39% as singletons. Findings and caveats of the study: Because sorting was not performed, PBMCs prevented conclusive naive versus antigen-experienced comparison.

The receptor's source is a woman aged 18-30 years in good health. J is TRBJ1-2 and V is TRBV20-1; D gene unclear. Sequenced sample: blood. The CDR3 DNA sequence: TGCAGTGCTAGAGATTCTCGATATGGCTACACCTTC. It is translated as CSARDSRYGYTF.